The 7 T cell receptor beta chains reported below all come from one sample, sequenced in a study of CD8+CD57+ T cells in acquired aplastic anemia. For CDR3 and TCR beta VDJ profiling, genomic DNA was the template used. TCRdb recomputed calls from the reads with MiXCR, one row per CDR3 protein. The table includes 190,000 or so distinct CDR3 sequences, around 63% detected once. Material for sequencing was sorted CD4+, CD8+, or CD8+CD57+ T cells (not recorded which) from PBMCs. These receptors were taken from a human donor in good health.

The rearrangement links TRBV7-9 to TRBJ2-5; TRBD1 might be the D (5 bases). CDR3 size: 14 residues. Trimming cost V 3 bases and J 6 bases, with 14 bases left between them. Germline V gene data show CDR1 as SEHNR and CDR2 as FQNEAQ (reference sequence). The CDR3 DNA reads TGTGCCAGCAGCTTGCCAGGGTCCACTAAGACCCAGTACTTC. It translates to CASSLPGSTKTQYF. Full variable domain (rest looked up from reference TRBV7-9 and TRBJ2-5): DTGVSQNPRHKITKRGQNVTFRCDPISEHNRLYWYRQTLGQGPEFLTYFQNEAQLEKSRLLSDRFSAERPKGSFSTLEIQRTEQGDSAMYLCASSLPGSTKTQYFGPGTRLLVL.

The V and J genes are TRBV15 and TRBJ2-1; D tentatively fits TRBD1 or TRBD2 (6 bases each). V gave up 1 base and J gave up 7 bases, with 11 bases separating them. Germline V gives CDR1 LNHNV, CDR2 YYDKDF (reference sequence). The CDR3 extends over 14 amino acids. CDR3 amino acids: CATSRVRGVNEQFF. CDR3 DNA: TGTGCCACCAGCAGAGTAAGGGGGGTGAATGAGCAGTTCTTC.

This clonotype was picked up a small number of times. The chain combines TRBV7-9 with TRBJ1-6, with 9 bases that match TRBD1. Germline-derived CDR1 and CDR2 are SEHNR and FQNEAQ (reference sequence). The CDR3 loop spans 16 amino acids. The J segment lost 10 bases and the V segment lost 6 bases, leaving 13 bases of the junction unmatched. This CDR3 reads CASRLQGAEGGSPLHF. The CDR3 coding sequence is TGTGCCAGCAGGCTACAGGGGGCGGAAGGGGGATCACCCCTCCACTTT. Using reference TRBV7-9 and TRBJ1-6 for the parts outside the CDR3, the full variable domain is DTGVSQNPRHKITKRGQNVTFRCDPISEHNRLYWYRQTLGQGPEFLTYFQNEAQLEKSRLLSDRFSAERPKGSFSTLEIQRTEQGDSAMYLCASRLQGAEGGSPLHFGNGTRLTVT.

V gene TRBV7-9 combines with J gene TRBJ1-2, with D perhaps TRBD1 (5 bases). Trimming shortened V by 11 bases and J by 4 bases, and 20 bases separated the two germline ends. Germline values: CDR1 SEHNR, CDR2 FQNEAQ (reference sequence). The CDR3 has 14 residues. CDR3 DNA: TGTGCCTGGAGTGTAGTCAGGGAGGTCTATGGCTACACCTTC. Its translation: CAWSVVREVYGYTF.

The chain is built from TRBV5-6 and TRBJ1-2; the D gene is possibly TRBD1 (6 bases). V was trimmed by 5 bases and J by 4 bases, leaving 12 bases between them. Germline CDR1 is SGHDT and CDR2 is YYEEEE. This CDR3 spans 13 amino acids. For the CDR3, the DNA is TGTGCCAGCAGTGATACAGGGCTCTATGGCTACACCTTC. Residues: CASSDTGLYGYTF.

There are many counts of this clonotype. The chain combines TRBV5-6 with TRBJ2-3; 8 nucleotides match TRBD2. The V segment lost 0 bases and the J segment 0 bases; nucleotides outside the gene matches: 6. Looked up from germline, CDR1 is SGHDT and CDR2 is YYEEEE. The CDR3 length is 17 residues. The CDR3 loop reads CASSLAGAGESTDTQYF. The CDR3 bases are TGTGCCAGCAGCTTGGCGGGAGCGGGGGAAAGCACAGATACGCAGTATTTT.

The DNA for the CDR3 is TGCGCCAGCAGGCGGACGGACGATAATTCACCCCTCCACTTT. Translation: CASRRTDDNSPLHF. The chain has TRBV5-1 and TRBJ1-6; D ambiguous. The CDR3 is 14 residues long. V lost 5 bases and J 5 bases, leaving 11 bases between the germline ends. The germline CDR1 and CDR2 sequences are SGHRS and YFSETQ.